A selection of T cell receptor beta chains follows, all from one sample in a study of blood T cell repertoires in COVID-19. Sequencing used immunoSEQ multiplex PCR; TCRdb keeps in-frame clones, though not all of them. The repertoire holds some 150,000 clones, over 75% seen once, with roughly 1.5% in the top ten. What was sequenced was peripheral blood. All receptors come from a human donor in a cohort sampled during active COVID-19. The CDR3 runs from the conserved cysteine through the conserved F or W. The D gene is left open where the match is weak. Clone size is stated in some rows and not others, as once, few, many or a class when expanded.

>NA|TRBJ2-7|TRBV11-2|NA
CASSPIRTLNYEQYF
TGTGCCAGCAGCCCCATTCGGACATTGAACTACGAGCAGTACTTC
>TRBD1|TRBJ1-5|TRBV19|NA
CASTGFGTGSNQPQHF
TGTGCCAGTACAGGCTTCGGGACAGGGAGCAATCAGCCCCAGCATTTT
>TRBD2|TRBJ2-3|TRBV4-3|NA
CASSPLAGATDTQYF
TGCGCCAGCAGCCCCCTAGCGGGAGCGACAGATACGCAGTATTTT
>TRBD1|TRBJ1-4|TRBV27|once
CASRDRGSEKLFF
TGTGCCAGTCGGGACAGGGGGTCAGAAAAACTGTTTTTT
>NA|TRBJ1-1|TRBV6-2/TRBV6-3|NA
CASSYSHEEQNTEAFF
TGTGCCAGCAGTTATTCGCATGAGGAGCAGAACACTGAAGCTTTCTTT
>TRBD2|TRBJ2-3|TRBV4-1|NA
CASSQAIGTSGPSTDTQYF
TGCGCCAGCAGCCAAGCGATCGGGACTAGCGGACCTAGCACAGATACGCAGTATTTT
>TRBD1|TRBJ1-1|TRBV5-6|NA
CASSWDSYTEAFF
TGTGCCAGCAGCTGGGACAGCTACACTGAAGCTTTCTTT
>NA|TRBJ2-2|TRBV19|few
CASSPGQPAGELFF
TGTGCCAGTAGTCCCGGACAGCCTGCCGGGGAGCTGTTTTTT
>TRBD1|TRBJ2-3|TRBV5-1|NA
CASRLQGAGTDTQYF
TGCGCCAGCAGACTACAGGGGGCAGGCACAGATACGCAGTATTTT
>TRBD2|TRBJ2-1|TRBV11-2|NA
CASSPPLAGGPVAYNEQFF
TGTGCCAGCAGCCCCCCACTAGCGGGAGGGCCGGTAGCCTACAATGAGCAGTTCTTC
>TRBD2|TRBJ2-3|TRBV9|NA
CASSLWREPQHTQYF
TGTGCCAGCAGCCTTTGGCGGGAGCCCCAGCATACGCAGTATTTT
>TRBD1|TRBJ1-2|TRBV18|NA
CASSTSGTAYGYTF
TGTGCCAGCTCAACATCCGGGACAGCCTATGGCTACACCTTC
>TRBD1|TRBJ1-2|TRBV11-2|NA
CASSRTGANYGYTF
TGTGCCAGCAGCCGGACAGGGGCTAACTATGGCTACACCTTC
>NA|TRBJ1-1|TRBV25-1|NA
CASRPWEGPKGAFF
TGTGCCAGCAGACCATGGGAGGGCCCAAAGGGAGCTTTCTTT
>TRBD2|TRBJ2-1|TRBV6-5|once
CASRPSGGTYNEQFF
TGTGCCAGCAGACCTAGCGGAGGGACCTACAATGAGCAGTTCTTC
>TRBD1|TRBJ1-1|TRBV7-2|once
CASSLQTGGWSEAFF
TGTGCCAGCAGCCTCCAGACAGGGGGCTGGTCTGAAGCTTTCTTT
>NA|TRBJ2-2|TRBV5-1|NA
CASTRITAGSTGELFF
TGCGCCAGCACCCGAATAACGGCCGGGTCGACCGGGGAGCTGTTTTTT
>NA|TRBJ1-4|TRBV12-3/TRBV12-4|NA
CASGGNEKLFF
TGTGCCAGCGGCGGTAATGAAAAACTGTTTTTT
>NA|TRBJ2-2|TRBV12-2|NA
CASRFPPRSSNTGELFF
TGTGCAAGTCGCTTCCCCCCCCGGAGCTCGAACACCGGGGAGCTGTTTTTT
>NA|TRBJ2-7|TRBV6-1|NA
CASSEQRQGYEQYF
TGTGCCAGCAGTGAACAGCGGCAAGGTTACGAGCAGTACTTC
>TRBD1|TRBJ1-2|TRBV28|NA
CASSPPLMTGADGYTF
TGTGCCAGCAGTCCGCCCTTAATGACAGGGGCGGATGGCTACACCTTC
>NA|TRBJ2-7|TRBV7-9|NA
CASSLGQGTHEQYF
TGTGCCAGCAGCCTCGGGCAGGGGACCCACGAGCAGTACTTC
>TRBD1|TRBJ1-2|TRBV7-2|NA
CASSPRTGDTYGYTF
TGTGCCAGCAGCCCGAGGACAGGGGATACCTATGGCTACACCTTC
>TRBD1|TRBJ2-7|TRBV5-1|NA
CASSNLGQGSYEQYF
TGCGCCAGCAGCAACCTCGGACAGGGTTCCTACGAGCAGTACTTC
>TRBD2|TRBJ2-2|TRBV7-7|NA
CASSLQVLAGTGELFF
TGTGCTAGCAGCTTACAGGTTCTAGCGGGGACCGGGGAGCTGTTTTTT
>NA|TRBJ2-4|TRBV3-1/TRBV3-2|once
CASSSAGIQYF
TGTGCCAGCAGCTCGGCAGGCATTCAGTACTTC
>TRBD2|TRBJ2-2|TRBV6-6|NA
CASGGAIGTGELFF
TGTGCTAGCGGGGGGGCAATTGGCACCGGGGAGCTGTTTTTT
>TRBD2|TRBJ2-5|TRBV6-2/TRBV6-3|NA
CASSPYWRERQETQYF
TGTGCCAGCAGTCCCTATTGGCGGGAGCGGCAAGAGACCCAGTACTTC
>TRBD2|TRBJ2-1|TRBV19|NA
CASSPWEREARGQFF
TGTGCCAGTAGTCCCTGGGAGCGGGAGGCTAGAGGACAGTTCTTC
>TRBD1|TRBJ2-1|TRBV7-7|NA
CASRPGGLTGDEQFF
TGTGCTAGCAGACCAGGGGGCCTTACTGGGGATGAGCAGTTCTTC
>TRBD1|TRBJ2-5|TRBV27|NA
CASSLTGQGAPLETQYF
TGTGCCAGCAGTTTAACCGGACAGGGGGCGCCCCTGGAGACCCAGTACTTC
>TRBD2|TRBJ2-1|TRBV29-1|NA
CSVIGLAGDYEQFF
TGCAGCGTTATTGGACTAGCGGGAGACTATGAGCAGTTCTTC
>TRBD2|TRBJ2-7|TRBV9|NA
CASSVGLAETYEQYF
TGTGCCAGCAGCGTGGGACTAGCGGAGACCTACGAGCAGTACTTC
>NA|TRBJ1-1|TRBV18|NA
CASSLKQGRSEAFF
TGTGCCAGCTCACTGAAACAGGGTCGGTCTGAAGCTTTCTTT
>TRBD2|TRBJ2-1|TRBV24-1|NA
CATSVYEALAGGPDNEQFF
TGTGCCACCAGTGTTTACGAGGCGCTAGCGGGAGGGCCGGACAATGAGCAGTTCTTC
>TRBD2|TRBJ2-1|TRBV5-6|NA
CASSPLAGDKNEQFF
TGTGCCAGCAGCCCGCTAGCGGGAGACAAAAATGAGCAGTTCTTC
>NA|TRBJ2-7|TRBV5-4|NA
CASSLGSSLSYEQYF
TGTGCCAGCAGCTTGGGTTCGTCTCTATCCTACGAGCAGTACTTC
>NA|TRBJ1-5|TRBV27|NA
CASSEGRWGNQPQHF
TGTGCCAGCAGTGAGGGCCGTTGGGGCAATCAGCCCCAGCATTTT
>NA|TRBJ2-7|TRBV5-5|NA
CASSFPGNYEQYF
TGTGCCAGCAGCTTCCCGGGGAACTACGAGCAGTACTTC
>NA|TRBJ1-5|TRBV28|NA
CASSRGYGNQPQHF
TGTGCCAGCAGTCGAGGGTACGGCAATCAGCCCCAGCATTTT
>TRBD1|TRBJ1-6|TRBV7-7|NA
CASSSDRNSPLHF
TGTGCTAGCAGTTCGGACAGGAATTCACCCCTCCACTTT
>NA|TRBJ1-4|TRBV2|NA
CASSENSPPSEKLFF
TGTGCCAGCAGTGAAAATTCTCCCCCAAGCGAAAAACTGTTTTTT
>TRBD1|TRBJ2-1|TRBV5-1|NA
CASSLAQGWHEQFF
TGCGCCAGCAGCTTGGCACAGGGGTGGCATGAGCAGTTCTTC
>TRBD2|TRBJ2-1|TRBV25-1|NA
CASSLAGGPTDEQFF
TGTGCCAGCAGTCTAGCGGGAGGGCCTACGGATGAGCAGTTCTTC
>NA|TRBJ1-4|TRBV29-1|few
CSVAQSFGEKLFF
TGCAGCGTTGCACAGTCGTTCGGTGAAAAACTGTTTTTT
>NA|TRBJ1-2|TRBV2|NA
CATSLSGLGGYTF
TGTGCCACCTCCCTCTCAGGACTAGGTGGCTACACCTTC
>TRBD1|TRBJ1-5|TRBV28|few
CASSSGTGANQPQHF
TGTGCCAGCAGCTCCGGGACAGGGGCCAATCAGCCCCAGCATTTT
>TRBD1|TRBJ1-2|TRBV5-8|NA
CASSLDRGSGYGYTF
TGTGCCAGCAGCTTGGACAGGGGGTCTGGCTATGGCTACACCTTC
>TRBD1|TRBJ1-2|TRBV3-1/TRBV3-2|once
CASSPQDRAGGYTF
TGTGCCAGCAGCCCCCAGGACAGGGCGGGTGGCTACACCTTC
>TRBD2|TRBJ2-5|TRBV23-1|NA
CASSHRSSGRDQETQYF
TGCGCCAGCAGTCACCGGTCTAGCGGGAGGGACCAAGAGACCCAGTACTTC
>NA|TRBJ2-7|TRBV5-1|NA
CASSLLVSSYEQYF
TGCGCCAGCAGCTTACTAGTTTCCTCCTACGAGCAGTACTTC
>NA|TRBJ2-3|TRBV7-3|NA
CASSFWVGDTDTQYF
TGTGCCAGCAGCTTTTGGGTTGGAGACACAGATACGCAGTATTTT
>TRBD1|TRBJ2-7|TRBV6-6|once
CASSYFTGASYEQYF
TGTGCCAGCAGTTACTTCACAGGGGCTTCCTACGAGCAGTACTTC